A single sample gave rise to the 25 T cell receptor beta chains below, sequenced in a study of shared clonotypes between healthy human individuals. The assay was immunoSEQ multiplex PCR, and TCRdb's table has in-frame clones only and misses some. The data show a few hundred thousand clones, roughly 79% seen once. What was sequenced was PBMCs. These receptors all stem from a woman aged 40 to 55 in good health. Some clones in this sample may be carry-over from other donors' samples.

V usage is TRBV2 and J usage is TRBJ2-2; the match to TRBD2 covers 12 bases. Looked up from germline, CDR1 is SNHLY and CDR2 is FYNNEI. V lost 7 bases and J lost 6; bases outside the gene matches: 6. The CDR3 length is 15 residues. CDR3 protein: CASILLAGGSGELFF. CDR3 coding DNA: TGTGCCAGCATTTTACTAGCGGGAGGATCCGGGGAGCTGTTTTTT.

V is TRBV5-1 and J is TRBJ2-7; 13 nucleotides line up with TRBD2. Germline V gives CDR1 SGHRS, CDR2 YFSETQ. J was trimmed by 0 bases and V by 2 bases; bases with no gene match: 5. CDR3 length: 17 residues. The chain's CDR3 is CASSFPTSGRHSYEQYF. DNA of the CDR3: TGCGCCAGCAGCTTCCCGACTAGCGGGAGGCACTCCTACGAGCAGTACTTC.

This clone was seen a few times. This chain uses TRBV10-3 with TRBJ1-2, with 9 bases that match TRBD1. The CDR3 length is 15 residues. The junction had 11 bases not matched to a gene; V was cut back by 7 bases and J by 5 bases. Germline CDR1 is ENHRY and CDR2 is SYGVKD. This CDR3 is CAITGTGLFDYGYTF. CDR3 coding DNA: TGTGCCATCACCGGGACAGGGCTTTTTGATTATGGCTACACCTTC.

The chain couples TRBV10-1 to TRBJ2-2; the match to TRBD2 covers 12 bases. The CDR3 runs to 17 residues. Trimming cost V 2 bases and J 2 bases; bases outside gene matches: 3. Germline CDR1 and CDR2: WNHNN and SYGVQD (reference sequence). The CDR3 sequence is CASSEPGLAGNTGELFF. In DNA form, the CDR3 reads TGCGCCAGCAGTGAGCCTGGACTAGCGGGAAACACCGGGGAGCTGTTTTTT.

This clone was counted only a few times. This rearrangement joins TRBV4-1 to TRBJ1-1, with a possible D match to TRBD1 (5 bases). The germline V and J ends were trimmed by 1 base and 7 bases, with 16 bases remaining between them. The CDR3 contains 15 residues. Germline V gene data show CDR1 as MGHRA and CDR2 as YSYEKL. CDR3 region: CASSQGTPRRIEAFF. The DNA of the CDR3 is TGCGCCAGCAGCCAAGGGACACCGCGAAGAATTGAAGCTTTCTTT.

Points on this clone: Other DNA sequences in this specimen translate into the identical CDR3. The chain couples TRBV6-4 to TRBJ2-1; TRBD2 might be the D (6 bases). The CDR3 is 13 residues long. The germline V gene encodes CDR1 MRHNA and CDR2 SNTAGT. V was trimmed by 6 bases and J by 0 bases, leaving 6 bases between them. CDR3 protein: CASSGGSYNEQFF. Here the CDR3 DNA reads TGTGCCAGCAGCGGGGGCTCCTACAATGAGCAGTTCTTC.

V and J are TRBV12-5 and TRBJ2-3; D unresolved. The V end was cut by 0 bases, the J end by 3 bases, with 4 bases between. The CDR3 spans 13 residues. The germline gives CDR1 LGHNT, CDR2 FRNRAP. CDR3 protein: CASGLVGTDTQYF. The CDR3 DNA reads as TGTGCTAGTGGTTTGGTAGGGACAGATACGCAGTATTTT. Variable domain in full (rest from reference TRBV12-5 and TRBJ2-3): DARVTQTPRHKVTEMGQEVTMRCQPILGHNTVFWYRQTMMQGLELLAYFRNRAPLDDSGMPKDRFSAEMPDATLATLKIQPSEPRDSAVYFCASGLVGTDTQYFGPGTRLTVL.

Regarding this clone: Within the sample, other DNA sequences also encode this same CDR3. J is TRBJ1-5 and V is TRBV30; 7 bases match TRBD1. The germline CDR1 and CDR2 sequences are GTSNPN and SVGIG (reference sequence). CDR3 length: 13 residues. The ends lost 3 bases at V and 7 bases at J; junction bases unmatched: 6. The CDR3 protein is CAWSHRGGQPQHF. As DNA, the CDR3 is TGTGCCTGGAGCCACAGGGGAGGACAGCCCCAGCATTTT.

The chain combines TRBV7-2 with TRBJ2-1, with 11 bases that match TRBD2. The length of the CDR3 is 17 residues. V lost 4 bases and J lost 1; bases outside the gene matches: 6. CDR1 and CDR2 from the germline V gene are SGHTA and FQGNSA. The CDR3 DNA reads as TGTGCCAGCAGCTACGGACTAGCGGGTACTTCCTACAATGAGCAGTTCTTC. It translates to CASSYGLAGTSYNEQFF.

This rearrangement joins TRBV9 to TRBJ2-1; D may correspond to TRBD1 or TRBD2 (5 bases each). The length of the CDR3 is 15 residues. The V gene lost 4 bases and the J gene lost 4 bases, with 15 bases spanning the gap. From germline, CDR1 is SGDLS and CDR2 YYNGEE. The CDR3 DNA reads as TGTGCCAGCAGCCTTACCCCGGGACCATACAATGAGCAGTTCTTC. Its translation: CASSLTPGPYNEQFF.

The rearrangement links TRBV19 to TRBJ1-5; D gene ambiguous. Trimming took 6 bases from V and 2 from J, leaving 20 bases between them. The CDR3 contains 17 residues. CDR1 and CDR2 (germline): LNHDA, SQIVND (reference sequence). The CDR3 reads CASRRDRTESRNQPQHF. The CDR3 DNA reads TGTGCCAGTAGAAGAGATCGGACCGAGTCCCGCAATCAGCCCCAGCATTTT. The variable domain in full, completed from reference TRBV19 and TRBJ1-5, reads DGGITQSPKYLFRKEGQNVTLSCEQNLNHDAMYWYRQDPGQGLRLIYYSQIVNDFQKGDIAEGYSVSREKKESFPLTVTSAQKNPTAFYLCASRRDRTESRNQPQHFGDGTRLSIL.

A note on this clone: A far larger clone is a single base away, which makes a read error likely. The identical CDR3 is also encoded by other nucleotide sequences in the sample. The chain joins TRBV30 to TRBJ2-2; D gene uncertain. The germline gives CDR1 GTSNPN, CDR2 SVGIG (reference sequence). Trimming left V 2 bases short and J 5 bases short, with 15 bases between. This CDR3 spans 15 amino acids. The CDR3 nucleotides read TGTGCCTGGAGTCGGCTGGCGACCATAACCGGGGAGCTGTTTTTT. This gives the protein CAWSRLATITGELFF.

The chain couples TRBV10-3 to TRBJ2-2; 7 nucleotides line up with TRBD1. Trimming removed 7 bases from V and 3 bases from J; junction bases left unmatched: 5. Germline values: CDR1 ENHRY, CDR2 SYGVKD. CDR3 length: 14 residues. DNA for the CDR3: TGTGCCATCATGAGACAGGGAGACACCGGGGAGCTGTTTTTT. Amino acids: CAIMRQGDTGELFF.

The chain links TRBV18 to TRBJ2-6, with 8 bases matching TRBD1. CDR1 is KGHSH and CDR2 is LQKENI in the germline V gene. V lost 2 bases to trimming and J lost 4 bases; unmatched junction nucleotides: 4. The CDR3 loop spans 16 amino acids. CDR3 residues: CASSPSDRAGANVLTF. CDR3 in DNA: TGTGCCAGCTCACCATCGGACAGGGCCGGGGCCAACGTCCTGACTTTC.

Here the CDR3 reads CASSMQGDGNTEAFF. CDR3 coding DNA: TGTGCCAGTAGTATGCAGGGGGACGGGAACACTGAAGCTTTCTTT. The chain combines TRBV19 with TRBJ1-1; TRBD1 matches at 7 bases. The J segment lost 1 base and the V segment lost 3 bases, leaving 5 bases of the junction unmatched. The CDR3 consists of 15 residues. Germline-derived CDR1 and CDR2 are LNHDA and SQIVND (reference sequence). Filled out from reference TRBV19 and TRBJ1-1, the complete variable domain reads DGGITQSPKYLFRKEGQNVTLSCEQNLNHDAMYWYRQDPGQGLRLIYYSQIVNDFQKGDIAEGYSVSREKKESFPLTVTSAQKNPTAFYLCASSMQGDGNTEAFFGQGTRLTVV.

The rearrangement links TRBV13 to TRBJ1-3; D is undetermined. V lost 2 bases, J lost 4 bases, and 9 bases lay in between. This CDR3 region has 14 residues. From germline, CDR1 is PRHDT and CDR2 FYEKMQ (reference sequence). CDR3 DNA sequence: TGTGCCAGCAGCTTAAACGCGCCCGGAAACACCATATATTTT. Translating gives CASSLNAPGNTIYF.

V is TRBV28 and J is TRBJ1-2; possibly TRBD1 for D (6 bases). This CDR3 has 13 amino acids. Trimming removed 10 bases from V and 2 bases from J, with 14 bases in between. Germline V lookup: CDR1 MDHEN, CDR2 SYDVKM. The CDR3 coding sequence is TGTGCCACTGCCGGGACAACCAACTATGGCTACACCTTC. Its translation: CATAGTTNYGYTF.

The rearrangement uses TRBV5-1 and TRBJ2-2; TRBD2 matches at 8 bases. CDR3 length: 19 residues. With V trimmed by 4 bases and J by 6 bases, 20 bases remained unmatched. Germline V lookup: CDR1 SGHRS, CDR2 YFSETQ. CDR3 protein: CASSRVLVLAGLAPGELFF. CDR3 bases: TGCGCCAGCAGCAGGGTTTTAGTCCTAGCGGGTCTTGCCCCCGGGGAGCTGTTTTTT.

This clone came up a few times. This specimen includes other DNA sequences encoding the same CDR3. The chain is built from TRBV6-4 and TRBJ2-3; 8 positions match TRBD2. With V trimmed by 0 bases and J by 5 bases, 4 bases remained unmatched. Looked up from germline, CDR1 is MRHNA and CDR2 is SNTAGT. The CDR3 consists of 15 residues. The CDR3 is CASSDSGAGGDTQYF. CDR3 bases: TGTGCCAGCAGTGACTCGGGGGCGGGAGGAGATACGCAGTATTTT.

CDR3 in amino acids: CASSPGTSINEQFF. The CDR3 coding sequence is TGTGCCAGCAGTCCCGGGACTAGCATTAATGAGCAGTTCTTC. The V and J genes are TRBV7-9 and TRBJ2-1; 9 bases align to TRBD2. V was clipped by 6 bases and J by 7 bases; unmatched bases: 7. The CDR3 loop spans 14 amino acids. Germline V gives CDR1 SEHNR, CDR2 FQNEAQ (reference sequence).

This clone was recorded a few times. The V and J genes are TRBV25-1 and TRBJ1-2, with D perhaps matching TRBD1 (5 bases). The CDR3 length is 13 residues. V was pared by 11 bases and J by 1 base, with 14 bases between. Germline CDR1 and CDR2: MGHDK and SYGVNS. The CDR3 sequence is CASTFGGNYGYTF. CDR3 coding DNA: TGTGCCTCCACATTTGGGGGTAACTATGGCTACACCTTC.

This clone was seen more than once but under ten times. Only one base separates this from a far larger clonotype, so it likely reflects a read error. This same CDR3 is encoded by further DNA sequences in the sample. This chain connects TRBV6-1 to TRBJ1-2, with D unresolved. V dropped 3 bases and J dropped 2 bases, with 4 bases sitting between them. Germline V gene sequence: CDR1 MNHNS, CDR2 SASEGT. This CDR3 region has 12 residues. CDR3 sequence (DNA): TGTGCCAGCAGTGAGGGAAACTATGGCTACACCTTC. Amino acids: CASSEGNYGYTF.

This clone was detected a few times. This chain uses TRBV28 with TRBJ2-7; D is unclear. CDR1 and CDR2 from the germline V gene are MDHEN and SYDVKM. Trimming removed 10 bases from V and 5 bases from J, with 15 bases in between. The CDR3 is 12 residues long. In DNA form, the CDR3 reads TGTGCCACCCGGGTTAGCTTCCACGAGCAGTACTTC. Its protein product is CATRVSFHEQYF.

The CDR3 here is CAWSGRAGEKLFF. In nucleotides, the CDR3 is TGTGCCTGGAGCGGTCGGGCGGGAGAAAAACTGTTTTTT. V and J are TRBV30 and TRBJ1-4; D is undetermined. This CDR3 region has 13 residues. With 3 bases removed from V and 8 bases from J, the gap between germline ends came to 13 bases. Germline CDR1 reads GTSNPN; CDR2 reads SVGIG (reference sequence).

This clone showed up just once. The chain links TRBV28 to TRBJ2-5; TRBD2 aligns across 10 bases. Trimming removed 2 bases from V and 5 bases from J; junction bases left unmatched: 17. There are 19 residues in the CDR3. CDR1 and CDR2 from the germline V gene are MDHEN and SYDVKM. DNA for the CDR3: TGTGCCAGCAGTTTAAGCCCCGGGACTAGCGAGTACCCGCGGGAGACCCAGTACTTC. Its protein product is CASSLSPGTSEYPRETQYF.